This T cell receptor beta chain was retrieved from a study of shared clonotypes between healthy human individuals. The CDR3 totals 11 residues. Trimming removed 11 bases at V and 9 bases at J, with 16 bases between. Germline V gene sequence: CDR1 MDHEN, CDR2 SYDVKM. The count of this clone is one. Sequencing was performed with immunoSEQ multiplex PCR; in TCRdb, only in-frame clones are kept and a portion is missing. The repertoire holds 450,000 to 650,000 clones, with roughly 79% as singletons. This sequence originates from a woman between 40 and 50 years old in good health. Some clones in this sample may be carry-over from other donors' samples. The chain couples TRBV28 to TRBJ1-1; possible D gene TRBD1, 6 bases. Sequencing was performed on PBMCs. Here the CDR3 DNA reads TGTGCCCACTCCCGACAGGCTCAAGCTTTCTTT. This encodes CAHSRQAQAFF.